A single sample gave rise to the 6 T cell receptor beta chains below, sequenced in a study of T cell responses to AZD1222 COVID-19 vaccine. Sequenced by immunoSEQ multiplex PCR; TCRdb stores in-frame clones only, minus some. In the table there are roughly 130,000 clones, 70% to 90% of which are singletons. The sequencing used peripheral blood, collected on day 0 of AZD1222 vaccination. These receptors all come from an adult in good health.

The V gene is TRBV5-1, the J gene TRBJ2-7; no definite D call. Germline CDR1 and CDR2: SGHRS and YFSETQ. Trimming shortened V by 5 bases and J by 2 bases, and 17 bases separated the two germline ends. The CDR3 loop spans 15 amino acids. The CDR3 loop reads CASSFSSSSTYEQYF. For the CDR3, the DNA is TGCGCCAGCAGTTTTTCGTCCTCGTCAACCTACGAGCAGTACTTC.

This chain uses TRBV25-1 with TRBJ1-1, with TRBD1 identical over 9 bases. Germline V gives CDR1 MGHDK, CDR2 SYGVNS. V was clipped by 4 bases and J by 7 bases; unmatched bases: 4. The CDR3 loop spans 13 amino acids. CDR3 amino acids: CASSVTGGSEAFF. CDR3 sequence (DNA): TGTGCCAGCAGTGTTACAGGGGGCAGTGAAGCTTTCTTT.

The gene calls are TRBV4-2 and TRBJ1-4; possible D gene TRBD1, 5 bases. From germline, CDR1 is LGHNA and CDR2 YNFKEQ. V lost 4 bases and J lost 4, with 16 bases in between. This CDR3 contains 16 residues. In DNA form, the CDR3 reads TGTGCCAGCAGCCTCTCCCCGGGACGAAATAATGAAAAACTGTTTTTT. Translating gives CASSLSPGRNNEKLFF.

The genes are TRBV28 and TRBJ1-2; D unresolved. The germline V gene encodes CDR1 MDHEN and CDR2 SYDVKM. The CDR3 has 14 amino acids. The V gene lost 4 bases and the J gene lost 4 bases, with 13 bases spanning the gap. The CDR3 sequence is CASSSITKFYGYTF. CDR3 DNA: TGTGCCAGCAGTTCAATAACTAAGTTCTATGGCTACACCTTC.

This clone was counted once. V and J are TRBV7-3 and TRBJ1-5; 7 positions match TRBD1. CDR1 and CDR2 from the germline V gene are SGHTA and FQGTGA. Trimming at V came to 0 bases and at J to 0 bases, leaving 8 bases not matched to a gene. This CDR3 is built from 18 residues. The CDR3 region has the DNA TGTGCCAGCAGCTTAACAACGGGACAGTATTATAGCAATCAGCCCCAGCATTTT. This translates into CASSLTTGQYYSNQPQHF.

On this clone itself: Other DNA sequences of this sample code for an identical CDR3. V is TRBV5-1 and J is TRBJ2-7; 7 nucleotides line up with TRBD2. Germline CDR1 and CDR2: SGHRS and YFSETQ. The CDR3 sequence is 14 residues long. V gave up 0 bases and J gave up 2 bases; unmatched junction bases: 2. CDR3 amino acids: CASSLAGGPYEQYF. The CDR3 bases are TGCGCCAGCAGCTTGGCGGGAGGTCCCTACGAGCAGTACTTC. Filled out from reference TRBV5-1 and TRBJ2-7, the complete variable domain reads KAGVTQTPRYLIKTRGQQVTLSCSPISGHRSVSWYQQTPGQGLQFLFEYFSETQRNKGNFPGRFSGRQFSNSRSEMNVSTLELGDSALYLCASSLAGGPYEQYFGPGTRLTVT.